This is a list of T cell receptor beta chains from one sample in a study of T cell changes during pregnancy in multiple sclerosis. Data came from immunoSEQ multiplex PCR; TCRdb stores just in-frame clones and leaves some out. The data contain tens of thousands of clones, approximately 84% of them singletons. Sequenced here: CD8+ T cells from peripheral blood mononuclear cells, sampled after pregnancy. These receptors came from a female donor with multiple sclerosis, enrolled in a pregnancy study. CDR3s include the opening cysteine and the closing phenylalanine or tryptophan. The listing skips clone size in some rows; elsewhere it reads once, few, many or a size class.

v_call: TRBV18; j_call: TRBJ2-7; clone_size: few; cdr3_aa: CASSVRGQYEQYF
v_call: TRBV4-1; j_call: TRBJ2-7; clone_size: .; cdr3_aa: CASSQPGGSGYEQYF
v_call: TRBV6-6; j_call: TRBJ2-7; clone_size: .; cdr3_aa: CASSTLTPHSVYEQYF
v_call: TRBV28; j_call: TRBJ1-2; clone_size: .; cdr3_aa: CASNPTGVDYTF
v_call: TRBV27; j_call: TRBJ2-7; clone_size: .; cdr3_aa: CASGQALKAGPYEQYF
v_call: TRBV12-5; j_call: TRBJ2-3; clone_size: .; cdr3_aa: CASVPGQGAADTQYF
v_call: TRBV7-3; j_call: TRBJ1-1; clone_size: few; cdr3_aa: CASSRQGSTEAFF
v_call: TRBV2; j_call: TRBJ1-1; clone_size: .; cdr3_aa: CASPPPDRGNTEAFF
v_call: TRBV7-9; j_call: TRBJ1-1; clone_size: few; cdr3_aa: CASSFPGRLNTEAFF
v_call: TRBV2; j_call: TRBJ2-5; clone_size: .; cdr3_aa: CASQGTRVLQETQYF
v_call: TRBV2; j_call: TRBJ2-6; clone_size: few; cdr3_aa: CASSEVEGTGANVLTF
v_call: TRBV28; j_call: TRBJ1-1; clone_size: few; cdr3_aa: CASTPTTGRNTEAFF
v_call: TRBV5-4; j_call: TRBJ2-1; clone_size: medium-sized; cdr3_aa: CASSLLAGAATYNEQFF
v_call: TRBV5-1; j_call: TRBJ2-7; clone_size: .; cdr3_aa: CASSLMGQTYEQYF
v_call: TRBV10-1; j_call: TRBJ2-3; clone_size: .; cdr3_aa: CASSEERVHTDTQYF
v_call: TRBV11-2; j_call: TRBJ2-5; clone_size: .; cdr3_aa: CASSFTVVAGQETQYF
v_call: TRBV2; j_call: TRBJ2-5; clone_size: .; cdr3_aa: CASSEGREGLGETQYF
v_call: TRBV23-1; j_call: TRBJ2-4; clone_size: .; cdr3_aa: CASSQIRGAKNIQYF
v_call: TRBV2; j_call: TRBJ2-5; clone_size: .; cdr3_aa: CASRLQGRVLETQYF
v_call: TRBV4-1; j_call: TRBJ2-7; clone_size: once; cdr3_aa: CASSQNLLAGDDEQYF
v_call: TRBV5-6; j_call: TRBJ2-2; clone_size: .; cdr3_aa: CASSWDLAGELFF
v_call: TRBV6-5; j_call: TRBJ2-5; clone_size: .; cdr3_aa: CASSSGQESVAPQYF